This T cell receptor (beta chain) was sequenced for a study of breast tumors, draining lymph nodes, adjacent tissues. Findings and caveats of the study: Tumor TCR diversity was below lymph nodes but above nontumor tissue.

This clonotype was seen ten or more times. The antigen is unknown. TCRdb itself ran the multiplex PCR reads through MiXCR, one entry per CDR3 protein. The repertoire has 13,000 to 15,000 distinct CDR3 sequences, over 45% of them found once; the top ten carry 28%. The sample was tumor-adjacent breast tissue. This clonotype originated in a female donor with breast cancer. Some clones in this sample may be carry-over from other donors' samples.

CDR3 sequence reads: CASSFGTSGGVQYF. The DNA of the CDR3 is TGTGCCAGCAGCTTCGGGACTAGCGGGGGCGTGCAGTATTTT. The chain combines TRBV13 with TRBJ2-3; 14 bases agree with TRBD2. The J segment lost 11 bases and the V segment lost 3 bases, leaving 4 bases of the junction unmatched. The germline gives CDR1 PRHDT, CDR2 FYEKMQ (reference sequence). There are 14 residues in the CDR3.